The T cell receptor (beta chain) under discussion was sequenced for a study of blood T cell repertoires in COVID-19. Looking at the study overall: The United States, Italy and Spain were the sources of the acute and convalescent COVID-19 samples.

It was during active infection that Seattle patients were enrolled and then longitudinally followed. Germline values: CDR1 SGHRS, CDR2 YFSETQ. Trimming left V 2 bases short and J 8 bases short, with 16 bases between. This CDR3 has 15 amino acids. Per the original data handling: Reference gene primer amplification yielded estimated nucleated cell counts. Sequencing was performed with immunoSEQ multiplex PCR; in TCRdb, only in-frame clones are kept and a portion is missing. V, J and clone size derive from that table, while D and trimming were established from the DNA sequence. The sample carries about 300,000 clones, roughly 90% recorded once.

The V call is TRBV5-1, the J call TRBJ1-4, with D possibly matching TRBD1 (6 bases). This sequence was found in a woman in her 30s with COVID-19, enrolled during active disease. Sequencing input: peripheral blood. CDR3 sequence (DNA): TGCGCCAGCAGCTTTCGGGGGGCAGGGACGGAAAAACTGTTTTTT. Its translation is CASSFRGAGTEKLFF. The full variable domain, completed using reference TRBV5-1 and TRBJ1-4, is KAGVTQTPRYLIKTRGQQVTLSCSPISGHRSVSWYQQTPGQGLQFLFEYFSETQRNKGNFPGRFSGRQFSNSRSEMNVSTLELGDSALYLCASSFRGAGTEKLFFGSGTQLSVL.